Reported below is one T cell receptor beta chain. Under the authors' procedure: Nucleated cell number was recorded as an estimate derived from reference gene primer amplification. Profiled with immunoSEQ multiplex PCR; TCRdb holds only in-frame clones, not every one. V and J calls plus clone size are reproduced from that table; the DNA served to infer D and trimming. The sample lists 200,000 to 300,000 clones, about 90% occurring once. The CDR3 runs 15 residues. V was clipped by 2 bases and J by 4 bases; unmatched bases: 5. Germline V gene lookup returns CDR1 MGHDK and CDR2 SYGVNS. The data were taken from a study of blood T cell repertoires in COVID-19. Study-level information: Samples of COVID-19 (acute and convalescent) were obtained from the United States, Italy and Spain. Sources were T cells, B-cell-depleted T cells, or PBMCs; the material itself was cDNA or gDNA.

This receptor was identified in a woman aged 45 to 65 with acute or convalescent COVID-19. The chain has TRBV25-1 and TRBJ2-7; 10 nucleotides match TRBD2. The sequenced sample consisted of peripheral blood. This chain's CDR3 is CASSETSGNWYEQYF. The CDR3 nucleotides read TGTGCCAGCAGTGAAACTAGCGGGAATTGGTACGAGCAGTACTTC.